Described below is a single T cell receptor beta chain sequence and its context. Its antigen is not yet known. Base-call qualities are not available, and no considerably larger clone is one nucleotide away. Including the terminal cysteine and phenylalanine, the CDR3 comprises 13 residues. CDR3 DNA only is kept here, 39 bases in frame from base 1. Trimming removed 6 bases from V and 2 bases from J, leaving 14 bases between the germline ends. CDR1 is given as GTSNPN and CDR2 as SVGIG, both from the germline V gene (reference sequence). TCRbeta CDR3 regions were amplified from genomic DNA using the immunoSEQ Assay, a bias-controlled multiplex PCR. The authors' analysis ran thus. The number of nucleated cells in each sample was estimated from the amplification of reference gene primers within the assay. To quantify the absolute abundance of each unique TCRbeta CDR3 rearrangement, sequence reads were collapsed and filtered. For each sample, productive Simpson clonality was calculated as the square root of Simpson's diversity index across productive rearrangements. TCRdb retrieved this table from immuneACCESS and kept in-frame rearrangements only. Not all clones are present; in checked studies, unresolved V genes account for under half, and no reason is known for the remainder. That table gives V, J and clone size, and the DNA gave D and trimming. The sample includes more than 300,000 clones, with over 75% observed a single time. The ten largest clones take up about 9.4% of the sample.

Participants in the prospective study were aged roughly 18 to 100 years, lived in about two dozen United States geographic areas, and enrolled through a virtual design. In the prospective study, cohorts were assigned on the basis of participant-reported clinical history obtained from a screening survey and a study questionnaire. For ImmuneRACE Cohort 3, a participant was defined as recovered based on two consecutive negative NP/OP PCR tests, clearance by a healthcare professional, or resolution of symptoms. In the prospective study, mobile phlebotomists collected whole blood, serum and a nasopharyngeal or oropharyngeal swab from each participant. Over an approximately 2-month period, participants in the prospective study had the option of providing additional blood draws and questionnaires. Blood samples from the prospective study were shipped frozen or at room temperature prior to DNA extraction.

These data come from a study of blood T cell repertoires in COVID-19 (TCRdb year 2020). For the study in its entirety: The collaborator samples originated in the United States, Italy and Spain and spanned the acute and convalescent phases of COVID-19. Where available, HLA class I and class II types were taken from metadata supplied by the sample provider and were not determined by assay-based typing. The sample metadata nearly always contained a de-identified subject ID, COVID-19 status, age in years and sex. A freely available public database, intended as a resource for researchers studying the immune response to SARS-CoV-2, is where the repertoires were released. The material from the prospective study consisted of cDNA or gDNA derived from T cells, B-cell-depleted T cells, or PBMCs. Deeply sampled blood TCRbeta repertoires from subjects exposed to, actively infected with, or recovered from COVID-19 were included in the dataset. Samples came from the ongoing ImmuneRACE study (first 160 participants) plus 1,254 subjects from 6 global collaborators. The investigation overall reported the following: The quantity of clinical and demographic metadata differed by source and by participant and was supplied without curation.

This sequence was found in a woman aged 18-29 years who had recovered from COVID-19. What was sequenced was PBMCs or T cells enriched from blood (not recorded which). The sequence is built from TRBV30 and TRBJ2-7; TRBD1 is possibly the D segment (6 matching bases). CDR3 sequence: CACMGQRAYEQYF. The base sequence is TGTGCCTGTATGGGACAAAGGGCCTACGAGCAGTACTTC. The variable domain in full, with residues beyond the CDR3 obtained from the reference TRBV30 and TRBJ2-7 genes, is SQTIHQWPATLVQPVGSPLSLECTVEGTSNPNLYWYRQAAGRGLQLLFYSVGIGQISSEVPQNLSASRPQDRQFILSSKKLLLSDSGFYLCACMGQRAYEQYFGPGTRLTVT.